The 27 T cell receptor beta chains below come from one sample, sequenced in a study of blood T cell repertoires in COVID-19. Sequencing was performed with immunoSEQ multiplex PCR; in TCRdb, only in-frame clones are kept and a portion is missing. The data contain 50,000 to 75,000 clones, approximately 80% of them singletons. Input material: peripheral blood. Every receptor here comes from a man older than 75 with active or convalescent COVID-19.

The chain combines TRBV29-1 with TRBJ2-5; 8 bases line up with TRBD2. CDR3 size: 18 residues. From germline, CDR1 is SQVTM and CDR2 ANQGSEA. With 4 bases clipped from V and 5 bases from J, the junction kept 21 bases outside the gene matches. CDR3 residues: CSVGVGFERELAGETQYF. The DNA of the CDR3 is TGCAGCGTTGGCGTGGGGTTTGAGCGGGAGCTAGCTGGGGAGACCCAGTACTTC.

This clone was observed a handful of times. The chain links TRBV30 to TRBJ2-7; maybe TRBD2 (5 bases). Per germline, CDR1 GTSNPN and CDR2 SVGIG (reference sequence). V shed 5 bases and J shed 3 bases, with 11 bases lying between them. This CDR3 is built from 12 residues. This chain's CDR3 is CAWSGKVYEQYF. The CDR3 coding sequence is TGTGCCTGGTCGGGAAAGGTCTACGAGCAGTACTTC.

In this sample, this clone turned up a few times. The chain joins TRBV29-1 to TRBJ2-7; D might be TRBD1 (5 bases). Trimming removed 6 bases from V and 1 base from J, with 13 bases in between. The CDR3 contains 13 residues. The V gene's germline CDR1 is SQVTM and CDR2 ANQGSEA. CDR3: CSVEAQESYEQYF. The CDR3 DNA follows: TGCAGCGTCGAGGCACAGGAGTCCTACGAGCAGTACTTC.

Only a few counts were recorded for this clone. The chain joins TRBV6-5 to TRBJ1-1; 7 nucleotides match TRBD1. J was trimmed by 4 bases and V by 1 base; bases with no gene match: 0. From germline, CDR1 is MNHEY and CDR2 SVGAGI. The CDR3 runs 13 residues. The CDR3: CASSYWDSTEAFF. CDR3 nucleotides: TGTGCCAGCAGTTACTGGGACAGCACTGAAGCTTTCTTT.

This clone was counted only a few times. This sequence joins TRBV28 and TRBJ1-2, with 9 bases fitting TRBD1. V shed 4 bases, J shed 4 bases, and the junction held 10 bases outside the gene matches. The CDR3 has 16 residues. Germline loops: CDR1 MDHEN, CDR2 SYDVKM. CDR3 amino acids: CASSSFRTGGTYGYTF. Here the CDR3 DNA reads TGTGCCAGCAGTTCGTTCCGAACAGGGGGCACCTATGGCTACACCTTC.

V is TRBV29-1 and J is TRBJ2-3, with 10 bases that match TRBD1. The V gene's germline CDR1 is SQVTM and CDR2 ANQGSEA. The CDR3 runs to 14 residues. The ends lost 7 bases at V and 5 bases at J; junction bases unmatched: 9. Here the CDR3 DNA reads TGCAGCGCCGCCCGGACAGGGGGGGTAGATACGCAGTATTTT. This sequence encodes CSAARTGGVDTQYF.

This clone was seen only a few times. The CDR3 loop reads CASSDPGLSRRYRSTDTQYF. DNA of the CDR3: TGTGCCAGCAGTGATCCGGGACTCTCCCGTCGGTATAGAAGCACAGATACGCAGTATTTT. The gene calls are TRBV2 and TRBJ2-3; tentatively, D is TRBD2 (6 bases). Trimming took 3 bases from V and 0 from J, leaving 25 bases between them. The germline CDR1 and CDR2 sequences are SNHLY and FYNNEI. The CDR3 covers 20 residues.

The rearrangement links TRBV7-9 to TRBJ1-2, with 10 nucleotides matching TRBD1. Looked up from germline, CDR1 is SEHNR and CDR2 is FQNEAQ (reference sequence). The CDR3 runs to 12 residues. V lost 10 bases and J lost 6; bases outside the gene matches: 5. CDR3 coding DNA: TGTGCCACCGGGACAGGGGCCAATGGCTACACCTTC. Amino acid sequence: CATGTGANGYTF. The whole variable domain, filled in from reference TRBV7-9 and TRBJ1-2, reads DTGVSQNPRHKITKRGQNVTFRCDPISEHNRLYWYRQTLGQGPEFLTYFQNEAQLEKSRLLSDRFSAERPKGSFSTLEIQRTEQGDSAMYLCATGTGANGYTFGSGTRLTVV.

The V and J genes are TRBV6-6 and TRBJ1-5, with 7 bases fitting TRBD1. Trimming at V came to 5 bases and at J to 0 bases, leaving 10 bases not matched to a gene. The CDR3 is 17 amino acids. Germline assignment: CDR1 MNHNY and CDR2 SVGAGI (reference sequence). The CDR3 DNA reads TGTGCCAGCAGTCCGCAAGGACAGGCATATAGCAATCAGCCCCAGCATTTT. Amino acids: CASSPQGQAYSNQPQHF.

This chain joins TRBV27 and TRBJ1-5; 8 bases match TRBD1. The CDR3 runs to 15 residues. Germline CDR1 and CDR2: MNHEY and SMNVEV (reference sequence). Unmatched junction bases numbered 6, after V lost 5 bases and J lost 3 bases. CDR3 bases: TGTGCCAGCAGTCCGGACAGGGCCGACAATCAGCCCCAGCATTTT. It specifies CASSPDRADNQPQHF.

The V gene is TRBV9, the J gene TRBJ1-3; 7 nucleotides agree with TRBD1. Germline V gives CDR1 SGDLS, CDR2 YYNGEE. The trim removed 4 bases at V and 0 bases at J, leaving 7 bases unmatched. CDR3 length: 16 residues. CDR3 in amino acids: CASSFGTDTSGNTIYF. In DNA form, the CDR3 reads TGTGCCAGCAGCTTCGGGACAGACACCTCTGGAAACACCATATATTTT.

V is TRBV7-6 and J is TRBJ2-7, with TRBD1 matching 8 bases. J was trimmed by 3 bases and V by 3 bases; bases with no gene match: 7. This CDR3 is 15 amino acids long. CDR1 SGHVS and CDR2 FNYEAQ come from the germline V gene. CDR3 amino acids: CASSLVQGGNYEQYF. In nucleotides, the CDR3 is TGTGCCAGCAGCTTGGTACAGGGGGGCAACTACGAGCAGTACTTC. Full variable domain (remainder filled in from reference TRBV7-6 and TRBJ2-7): GAGVSQSPRYKVTKRGQDVALRCDPISGHVSLYWYRQALGQGPEFLTYFNYEAQQDKSGLPNDRFSAERPEGSISTLTIQRTEQRDSAMYRCASSLVQGGNYEQYFGPGTRLTVT.

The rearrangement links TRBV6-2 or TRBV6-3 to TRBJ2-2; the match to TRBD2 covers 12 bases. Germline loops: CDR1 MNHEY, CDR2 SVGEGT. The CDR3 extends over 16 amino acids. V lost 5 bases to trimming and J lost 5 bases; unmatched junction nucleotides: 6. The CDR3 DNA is TGTGCCAGCAGTCTCGAACTAGCGGGAGGAACCGGGGAGCTGTTTTTT. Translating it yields CASSLELAGGTGELFF.

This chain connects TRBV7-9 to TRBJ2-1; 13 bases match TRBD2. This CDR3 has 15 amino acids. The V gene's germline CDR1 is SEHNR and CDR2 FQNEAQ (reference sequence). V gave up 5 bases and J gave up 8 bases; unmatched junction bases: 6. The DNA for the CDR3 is TGTGCCAGCAGCCTCGGACTAGCGGGAGCTCATGAGCAGTTCTTC. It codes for CASSLGLAGAHEQFF.

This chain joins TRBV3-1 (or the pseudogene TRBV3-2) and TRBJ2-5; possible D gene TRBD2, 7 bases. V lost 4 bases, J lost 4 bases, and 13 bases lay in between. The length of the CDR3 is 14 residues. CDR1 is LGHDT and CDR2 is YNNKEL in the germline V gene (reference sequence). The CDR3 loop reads CASSLGGQGETQYF. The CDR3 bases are TGTGCCAGCAGCCTCGGGGGGCAGGGAGAGACCCAGTACTTC.

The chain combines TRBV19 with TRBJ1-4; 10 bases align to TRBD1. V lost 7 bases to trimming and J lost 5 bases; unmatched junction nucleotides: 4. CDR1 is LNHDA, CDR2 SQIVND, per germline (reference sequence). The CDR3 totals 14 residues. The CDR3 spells CASNRGQGNEKLFF. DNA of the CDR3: TGTGCCAGTAACCGGGGACAGGGGAATGAAAAACTGTTTTTT.

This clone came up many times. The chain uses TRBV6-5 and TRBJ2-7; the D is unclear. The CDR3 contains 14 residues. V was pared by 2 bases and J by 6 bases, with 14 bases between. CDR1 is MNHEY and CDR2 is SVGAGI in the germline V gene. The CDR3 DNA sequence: TGTGCCAGCAGTTACGGGCGACAACTCACCGAGCAGTACTTC. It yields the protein CASSYGRQLTEQYF.

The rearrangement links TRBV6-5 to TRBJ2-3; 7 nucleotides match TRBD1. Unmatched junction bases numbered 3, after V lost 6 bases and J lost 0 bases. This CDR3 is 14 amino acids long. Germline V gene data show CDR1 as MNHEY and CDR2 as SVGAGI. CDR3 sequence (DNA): TGTGCCAGCAGCGACAGGGTTAGCACAGATACGCAGTATTTT. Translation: CASSDRVSTDTQYF.

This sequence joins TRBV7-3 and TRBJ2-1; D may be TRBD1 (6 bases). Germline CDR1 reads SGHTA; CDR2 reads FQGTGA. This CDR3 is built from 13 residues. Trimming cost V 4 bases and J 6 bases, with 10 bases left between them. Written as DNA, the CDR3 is TGTGCCAGCAGCTACGGACAGACCAATGAGCAGTTCTTC. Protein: CASSYGQTNEQFF.

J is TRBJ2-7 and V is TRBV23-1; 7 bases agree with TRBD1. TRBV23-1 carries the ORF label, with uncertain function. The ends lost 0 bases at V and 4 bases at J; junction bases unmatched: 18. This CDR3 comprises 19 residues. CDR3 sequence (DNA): TGCGCCAGCAGTCAATCGGGGCAGGGGGAAAGAAAAAACGGATACGAGCAGTACTTC. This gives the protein CASSQSGQGERKNGYEQYF.

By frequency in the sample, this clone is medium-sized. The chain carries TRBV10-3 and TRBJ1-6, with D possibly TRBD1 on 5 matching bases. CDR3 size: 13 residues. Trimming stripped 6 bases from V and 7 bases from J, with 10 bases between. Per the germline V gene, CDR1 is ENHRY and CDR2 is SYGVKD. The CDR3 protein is CAISRVGNSPLHF. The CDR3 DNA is TGTGCCATCAGCAGGGTCGGGAATTCACCCCTCCACTTT.

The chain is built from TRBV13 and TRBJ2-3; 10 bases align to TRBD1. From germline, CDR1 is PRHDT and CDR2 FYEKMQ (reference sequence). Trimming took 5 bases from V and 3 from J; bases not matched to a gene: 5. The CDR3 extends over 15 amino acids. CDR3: CASSGRTGGTDTQYF. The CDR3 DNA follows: TGTGCCAGCAGCGGTCGGACAGGGGGTACAGATACGCAGTATTTT.

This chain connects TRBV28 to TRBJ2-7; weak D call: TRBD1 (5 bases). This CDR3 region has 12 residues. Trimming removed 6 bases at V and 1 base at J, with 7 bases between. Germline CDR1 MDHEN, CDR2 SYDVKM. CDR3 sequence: CASRGRSYEQYF. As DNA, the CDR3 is TGTGCCAGCAGGGGGCGGTCCTACGAGCAGTACTTC.

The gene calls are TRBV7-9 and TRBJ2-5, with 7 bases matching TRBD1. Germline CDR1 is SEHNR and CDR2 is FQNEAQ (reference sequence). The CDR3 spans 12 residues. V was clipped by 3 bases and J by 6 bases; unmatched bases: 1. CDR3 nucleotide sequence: TGTGCCAGCAGCTTGGGACAGAAGACCCAGTACTTC. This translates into CASSLGQKTQYF.

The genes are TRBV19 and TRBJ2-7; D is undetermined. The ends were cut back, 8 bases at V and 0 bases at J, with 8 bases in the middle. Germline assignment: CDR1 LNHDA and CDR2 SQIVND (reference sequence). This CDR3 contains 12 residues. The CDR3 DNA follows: TGTGCCAGTTCGTATAGCTCCTACGAGCAGTACTTC. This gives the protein CASSYSSYEQYF.

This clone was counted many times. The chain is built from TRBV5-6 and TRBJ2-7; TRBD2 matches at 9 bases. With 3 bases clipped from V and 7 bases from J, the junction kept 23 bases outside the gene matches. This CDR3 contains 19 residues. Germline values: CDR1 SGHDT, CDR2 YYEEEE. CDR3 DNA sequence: TGTGCCAGCAGCTCCAGGGGAGCGGGAGGCAGTCTCTTAACGAATGAGCAGTACTTC. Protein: CASSSRGAGGSLLTNEQYF.

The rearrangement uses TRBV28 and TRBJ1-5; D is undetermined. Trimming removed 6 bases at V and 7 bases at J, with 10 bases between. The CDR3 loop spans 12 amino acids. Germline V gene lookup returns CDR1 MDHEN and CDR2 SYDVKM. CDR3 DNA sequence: TGTGCCAGCAGCGGAGGAGGGCAGCCCCAGCATTTT. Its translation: CASSGGGQPQHF.